This TCR beta chain was observed in a study of T cell changes during pregnancy in multiple sclerosis (dated by TCRdb to between 2018 and 2021). Some background on the complete study: The study examined how the T cell repertoire changed over the course of pregnancy in women with multiple sclerosis.

The library came from the immunoSEQ multiplex PCR assay. TCRdb retrieved this table from immuneACCESS and kept in-frame rearrangements only. Not all clones are present; in checked studies, unresolved V genes account for under half, and no reason is known for the remainder. This sample gives tens of thousands of clones in total; roughly nine tenths of them show up just once. The ten largest clones take up 0.65% to 0.9% of the sample. With regard to this clone: What this receptor recognizes is not known. No base quality values were provided; no much bigger clone lies one nucleotide off.

The CDR3 goes from the cysteine to the phenylalanine over 14 residues. This entry keeps only the CDR3 DNA: 42 bases, framed from base 1. CDR1 and CDR2, per the germline V gene, are SGHNT and YENEEA. Trimming removed 5 bases from V and 8 bases from J, leaving 13 bases between the germline ends. The sequence is built from TRBV11-3 and TRBJ1-6, with the D gene too uncertain to name. Source: CD4+ T cells from peripheral blood mononuclear cells, taken before pregnancy. This receptor was obtained from a female donor with multiple sclerosis, enrolled in a pregnancy study. This receptor has the CDR3 CASSHSFGDSPLHF. The nucleotide sequence reads TGTGCCAGCAGCCACAGCTTCGGGGATTCACCCCTCCACTTT.